The rows below give T cell receptor beta chains drawn from one sample of a study of Ad26.COV2.S vaccination and SARS-CoV-2 variants. Assay used: immunoSEQ multiplex PCR; TCRdb lists only in-frame clones, some missing. The table includes more than 150,000 clones, around 88% detected once. The sequenced sample was peripheral blood, obtained after recovery from COVID-19. Receptors were obtained from a human donor who had recovered from COVID-19. CDR3s include the opening cysteine and the closing phenylalanine or tryptophan. D genes are given only for firm matches. Clone size appears in some rows only: once, few, many, or a class for an expanded clone.

TRBV21-1	.	TRBJ1-3	.	TGTGCCAGCAGCAAACATCCCGGTACTGGAAACACCATATATTTT	CASSKHPGTGNTIYF
TRBV7-9	TRBD2	TRBJ2-1	.	TGTGCCAGCAGTAAGATCGAAAGCGGGAGGCGTTGGTTCTTC	CASSKIESGRRWFF
TRBV18	.	TRBJ2-3	once	TGTGCCAGCTCACCAGCTCGGACCACAGATACGCAGTATTTT	CASSPARTTDTQYF
TRBV19	TRBD1	TRBJ2-1	once	TGTGCCAGTAGTGGACAGGGGGGAGATGAGCAGTTCTTC	CASSGQGGDEQFF
TRBV10-1	.	TRBJ2-2	.	TGCGCCAGCGGACAGAACACCGGGGAGCTGTTTTTT	CASGQNTGELFF
TRBV7-3	.	TRBJ1-1	.	TGTGCCAGCAGCCACGGACAGTCTGAAGCTTTCTTT	CASSHGQSEAFF
TRBV29-1	.	TRBJ2-7	.	TGCAGCGTTGTAGGGGACCACTCCTACGAGCAGTACTTC	CSVVGDHSYEQYF
TRBV19	.	TRBJ2-1	.	TGTGCCAGTAGTATTAGGGGGGCCTCCTACAATGAGCAGTTCTTC	CASSIRGASYNEQFF
TRBV6-6	TRBD2	TRBJ2-5	.	TGTTCTACTAGCGGGGAAGAGACCCAGTACTTC	CSTSGEETQYF
TRBV11-3	TRBD1	TRBJ1-1	.	TGTGCCAGCAGCTTAGGGCAGGGGGCCCTGAACACTGAAGCTTTCTTT	CASSLGQGALNTEAFF
TRBV19	TRBD2	TRBJ2-1	.	TGTGCCAGTAGTGTCCTAGCGGGGGGGCGGAAGATTTCCAATGAGCAGTTCTTC	CASSVLAGGRKISNEQFF
TRBV7-2	.	TRBJ2-1	.	TGTGCCAGCAGCTGGGACTCGACTTCCTACAATGAGCAGTTCTTC	CASSWDSTSYNEQFF
TRBV12-3/TRBV12-4	.	TRBJ2-2	.	TGTGCCAGCTGTCCGGGGAACGGGGAGCTGTTTTTT	CASCPGNGELFF
TRBV27	.	TRBJ1-4	.	TGTGCCAGCAGTCCCTGGGACGGATCGAATGAAAAACTGTTTTTT	CASSPWDGSNEKLFF
TRBV5-1	TRBD1	TRBJ2-1	.	TGCGCCAGCAGCTTGGTCTCTTTTTCCGGGACAGGGGCTAGCAATGAGCAGTTCTTC	CASSLVSFSGTGASNEQFF
TRBV27	.	TRBJ2-2	.	TGTGCCAGCAGTTTAACCTCAGGGTTCGGAGTCCCCGGGGAGCTGTTTTTT	CASSLTSGFGVPGELFF